The clone carrying this T cell receptor (beta chain) was counted a few times. Its target is not known. The V gene's germline CDR1 is SEHNR and CDR2 FQNEAQ (reference sequence). V lost 8 bases and J 7 bases, leaving 6 bases between the germline ends. The CDR3 runs to 10 residues. This record belongs to a study of early T cells in non-severe SARS-CoV-2 infection. Looking at the study overall: Chains were not paired, and sequencing was done on bulk RNA from unsorted whole blood.

Unique molecular identifiers were added to individual cDNA molecules. Via MiXCR, TCRdb re-called the 5' RACE reads, giving one row per CDR3 protein. The sample shows tens of thousands of distinct CDR3 sequences, about 2.9% of them seen only once. Study-wide results and caveats: Private and CD4 specificities were missed by VDJdb matching, which favored anti-spike CD8 responses.

This TCR derives from an adult who was a healthcare worker with PCR-confirmed SARS-CoV-2 infection or an uninfected control (not recorded which). Sequencing was performed on whole blood. The V call is TRBV7-9, the J call TRBJ2-1, with D perhaps matching TRBD2 (6 bases). The CDR3 spells CASGGNEQFF. CDR3 nucleotide sequence: TGTGCCAGCGGGGGGAATGAGCAGTTCTTC.